The 25 T cell receptor beta chains given below trace back to one sample, sequenced in a study of regulatory T cells in long-lasting Graves disease (dated by TCRdb to the early 2020s). Library construction relied on multiplex PCR. Reads for this sample came from an Illumina HiSeq 4000. CDR3 regions were amplified by Arm-PCR with iRepertoire HTBI primers to construct TCR beta libraries. TCRdb reworked the public reads: Q25 trimming with fastp, MiXCR clone assembly, productive beta chains retained. Entries are consolidated by CDR3 protein sequence, retaining the most common genes and DNA. This sample holds about 620,000 distinct CDR3 sequences; approximately 15% were observed only once. The ten largest account for around 19% of the sample. The label giving this sample's time point can be read as: newly diagnosed GD, antithyroid drugs for less than 3 months. For both TCR sequencing and RNA sequencing, RNA was extracted from PBMCs in TRIzol.

The same sample was also studied in work on T cells in Graves' hyperthyroidism and ophthalmopathy.

The source was peripheral blood mononuclear cells (PBMCs), collected at new diagnosis, from a patient treated with antithyroid drugs. These receptors were collected from a woman aged 25 to 39 with Graves disease. Donor details come from another sample of the same person, matched by shared clones.

This clonotype was seen many times. The chain links TRBV11-2 to TRBJ2-5; D not resolved. V was clipped by 5 bases and J by 1 base, with 8 bases between them. Germline assignment: CDR1 SGHAT and CDR2 FQNNGV. The CDR3 consists of 13 residues. The CDR3 is CASSPWVQETQYF. The CDR3 DNA is TGTGCCAGCAGCCCCTGGGTCCAAGAGACCCAGTACTTC. The complete variable domain, with remaining parts taken from reference TRBV11-2 and TRBJ2-5, reads EAGVAQSPRYKIIEKRQSVAFWCNPISGHATLYWYQQILGQGPKLLIQFQNNGVVDDSQLPKDRFSAERLKGVDSTLKIQPAKLEDSAVYLCASSPWVQETQYFGPGTRLLVL.

This clonotype was counted many times. The J gene is TRBJ2-3, the V gene TRBV2; the D is unclear. This CDR3 spans 13 amino acids. CDR1 and CDR2 (germline): SNHLY, FYNNEI. The V end was cut by 6 bases, the J end by 7 bases, with 14 bases between. In DNA, the CDR3 is TGTGCCAGCAGATCCATCGGGCCGAATACGCAGTATTTT. Encoded protein: CASRSIGPNTQYF.

The chain links TRBV6-4 to TRBJ2-1, with 10 bases matching TRBD2. The trim removed 6 bases at V and 0 bases at J, leaving 14 bases unmatched. This CDR3 has 19 amino acids. Germline CDR1 is MRHNA and CDR2 is SNTAGT. In DNA form, the CDR3 reads TGTGCCAGCAGCCCCAACCGGACTAGCGGAGCCACCTCCTACAATGAGCAGTTCTTC. It yields the protein CASSPNRTSGATSYNEQFF.

This clonotype was seen many times. This chain uses TRBV20-1 with TRBJ1-1; perhaps TRBD1 as D (5 bases). The V end was cut by 6 bases, the J end by 3 bases, with 14 bases between. The germline gives CDR1 DFQATT, CDR2 SNEGSKA (reference sequence). The CDR3 has 13 residues. CDR3 in DNA: TGCAGTGCGCCTGGGGGGACGGACACTGAAGCTTTCTTT. It encodes CSAPGGTDTEAFF.

This clonotype has a count of ten or more. The chain recombines TRBV2 with TRBJ2-3; D gene ambiguous. Germline CDR1 reads SNHLY; CDR2 reads FYNNEI. CDR3 length: 8 residues. V lost 8 bases to trimming and J lost 9 bases, with 3 bases between them. CDR3 loop: CASLTQYF. The CDR3 nucleotides read TGTGCCAGCCTAACGCAGTATTTT. The whole variable domain, remainder taken from reference TRBV2 and TRBJ2-3, is EPEVTQTPSHQVTQMGQEVILRCVPISNHLYFYWYRQILGQKVEFLVSFYNNEISEKSEIFDDQFSVERPDGSNFTLKIRSTKLEDSAMYFCASLTQYFGPGTRLTVL.

This clonotype was observed at least ten times. The rearrangement joins TRBV6-1 to TRBJ2-5; no reliable D call. The V end lost 9 bases, the J end lost 4 bases, and 9 bases lay between the germline ends. The CDR3 consists of 11 residues. CDR1 is MNHNS and CDR2 is SASEGT in the germline V gene. The DNA for the CDR3 is TGTGCCAGTGCCACCGGAGAGACCCAGTACTTC. Protein sequence: CASATGETQYF.

This clonotype was observed many times. The chain is built from TRBV29-1 and TRBJ2-7; 8 bases are a match to TRBD2. The CDR3 is made up of 14 amino acids. From germline, CDR1 is SQVTM and CDR2 ANQGSEA. The V and J ends lost 6 bases and 4 bases, in that order; junction bases with no gene match: 11. The CDR3 DNA follows: TGCAGCGTAAGCCTCGAGCGGGAGCGGTACGAGCAGTACTTC. Translating gives CSVSLERERYEQYF.

This clonotype was seen a few times. This chain uses TRBV4-1 with TRBJ2-3; 10 bases map to TRBD2. The junction had 7 bases not matched to a gene; V was cut back by 0 bases and J by 4 bases. The CDR3 is 17 amino acids. CDR1 is MGHRA, CDR2 YSYEKL, per germline. Written as DNA, the CDR3 is TGCGCCAGCAGCCAAGATTCGGCTAGCGGGAGATCAGATACGCAGTATTTT. It codes for CASSQDSASGRSDTQYF.

This clonotype was detected many times. The rearrangement joins TRBV30 to TRBJ2-1, with D perhaps TRBD2 (5 bases). The CDR3 extends over 13 amino acids. The V and J ends lost 3 bases and 5 bases respectively, with 11 bases between them. Germline-derived CDR1 and CDR2 are GTSNPN and SVGIG (reference sequence). In DNA, the CDR3 is TGTGCCTGGAGATGGAGGAGCAACAATGAGCAGTTCTTC. Translation gives CAWRWRSNNEQFF.

The V gene is TRBV20-1, the J gene TRBJ2-7, with D maybe TRBD2 (5 bases). With 3 bases removed from V and 1 base from J, the gap between germline ends came to 10 bases. The CDR3 consists of 13 residues. Germline CDR1 DFQATT, CDR2 SNEGSKA (reference sequence). CDR3 DNA: TGCAGTGCTAGGAAGGACTCGTCCTACGAGCAGTACTTC. It encodes CSARKDSSYEQYF.

Details on this clonotype: One end of the junction varies from germline; a read error may be responsible. The chain carries TRBV7-7 and TRBJ2-5, with TRBD1 matching over 8 bases. This CDR3 is 14 amino acids long. The germline V gene has CDR1 SSHAT and CDR2 FNYEAQ (reference sequence). CDR3 amino acids: CASSHTGGKETQYF. CDR3 DNA: TGTGCTAGCAGCCACACAGGGGGTAAAGAGACCCAGTACTTC.

In the case of this clonotype: A far larger clone is only one base removed, so a read error is likely. The chain joins TRBV28 to TRBJ2-3; D is unclear. The J call could be wrong; TRBJ1-1 is a better fit for the DNA end. This CDR3 contains 15 residues. Germline V gene data show CDR1 as MDHEN and CDR2 as SYDVKM. CDR3 nucleotide sequence: TGTGCCAGCAGCTCTTTGGAACAACGCTCCGGTGAAGCTTTCTTT. Protein sequence: CASSSLEQRSGEAFF.

This clonotype appeared many times. The V gene is TRBV24-1, the J gene TRBJ2-7; the D gene is possibly TRBD1 (5 bases). The CDR3 runs 14 residues. CDR1 is KGHDR, CDR2 SFDVKD, per germline. V lost 3 bases and J lost 5, with 13 bases in between. For the CDR3, the DNA is TGTGCCACCAGTGATCGCAGGGTTGGGAACGAGCAGTACTTC. Its translation: CATSDRRVGNEQYF.

This clonotype has more than one count but fewer than ten. The chain employs TRBV27 and TRBJ2-1, with D perhaps matching TRBD2 (5 bases). The CDR3 is 15 residues long. The germline V and J ends were trimmed by 4 bases and 8 bases, with 18 bases remaining between them. CDR1 MNHEY and CDR2 SMNVEV come from the germline V gene (reference sequence). CDR3 sequence reads: CASSSPRDLLDEQFF. CDR3 sequence (DNA): TGTGCCAGCAGTTCCCCGAGGGATCTCTTAGATGAGCAGTTCTTC.

This clonotype showed up just a few times. In DNA, the CDR3 is TGTGCCAGCAGGCGCTACGGTACAACTAATGAAAAACTGTTTTTT. This gives the protein CASRRYGTTNEKLFF. V is TRBV28 and J is TRBJ1-4; D gene uncertain. Germline V gene data show CDR1 as MDHEN and CDR2 as SYDVKM. The CDR3 is 15 residues long. V lost 6 bases to trimming and J lost 0 bases, with 11 bases between them.

This clonotype has a count of ten or more. V and J are TRBV12-3 or TRBV12-4 and TRBJ2-2; no clear D. This CDR3 has 15 residues. Trimming took off 3 bases at V and 4 bases at J, with 12 bases between the two ends. CDR3 sequence reads: CASSFLSPGTGELFF. The CDR3 DNA is TGTGCCAGCAGTTTTCTCAGTCCGGGCACCGGGGAGCTGTTTTTT.

There are many counts of this clonotype. The CDR3 reads CASSEYPGGGYTF. The CDR3 region has the DNA TGTGCCAGCAGTGAGTACCCAGGCGGTGGCTACACCTTC. This rearrangement joins TRBV6-1 to TRBJ1-2; D not resolved. CDR1 is MNHNS and CDR2 is SASEGT in the germline V gene. V lost 3 bases and J lost 7, with 12 bases in between. The CDR3 contains 13 residues.

This clonotype was recorded many times. The chain carries TRBV14 and TRBJ2-1, with D maybe TRBD2 (6 bases). The CDR3 is made up of 16 amino acids. CDR1 is SGHDN, CDR2 FVKESK, per germline. Between the trimmed V and J ends, which lost 1 base and 5 bases, there was a span of 15 bases. The CDR3 DNA reads as TGTGCCAGCAGCCAAGTCACTAGCACAGCGAACAATGAGCAGTTCTTC. This codes for CASSQVTSTANNEQFF.

The sample holds many counts of this clonotype. The chain combines TRBV20-1 with TRBJ1-5; 7 bases are shared with TRBD1. The CDR3 spans 14 residues. V shed 1 base, J shed 4 bases, and the junction held 4 bases outside the gene matches. In germline, CDR1 is DFQATT, CDR2 SNEGSKA (reference sequence). The CDR3 region is CSARGGTANQPQHF. The CDR3 nucleotides are TGCAGTGCTAGAGGAGGGACAGCGAATCAGCCCCAGCATTTT.

Many counts were recorded for this clonotype. The chain recombines TRBV7-9 with TRBJ2-1; 7 bases line up with TRBD2. CDR3 size: 15 residues. Germline V lookup: CDR1 SEHNR, CDR2 FQNEAQ (reference sequence). Trimming removed 1 base from V and 11 bases from J; junction bases left unmatched: 11. CDR3: CASSLVAGLGDQQFF. Written as DNA, the CDR3 is TGTGCCAGCAGCTTAGTAGCGGGTCTTGGGGATCAGCAGTTCTTC.

This clonotype was picked up many times. The chain employs TRBV7-9 and TRBJ2-5; D is perhaps TRBD1 or TRBD2 (6 bases each). CDR3 length: 16 amino acids. The V gene lost 10 bases and the J gene lost 5 bases, with 26 bases spanning the gap. Germline V gene sequence: CDR1 SEHNR, CDR2 FQNEAQ (reference sequence). The CDR3 loop reads CATGGGSIGLGETQYF. DNA of the CDR3: TGTGCCACCGGAGGGGGTTCCATCGGCCTAGGGGAGACCCAGTACTTC.

The rearrangement joins TRBV19 to TRBJ1-2; D unclear. Per germline, CDR1 LNHDA and CDR2 SQIVND (reference sequence). This CDR3 region has 13 residues. Trimming took off 7 bases at V and 4 bases at J, with 13 bases between the two ends. The chain's CDR3 is CASKPGPRYGYTF. The CDR3 DNA follows: TGTGCCAGTAAGCCGGGCCCGCGCTATGGCTACACCTTC.

The CDR3 DNA reads TGTGCCAGCAGCTTTTATGGGGTGACCGGGGCAAAAACCGGGGAGCTGTTTTTT. Protein: CASSFYGVTGAKTGELFF. J is TRBJ2-2 and V is TRBV7-9, with D perhaps TRBD1 or TRBD2 (5 bases each). This CDR3 is 18 amino acids long. The germline gives CDR1 SEHNR, CDR2 FQNEAQ (reference sequence). V lost 3 bases, J lost 5 bases, and 22 bases lay in between.

This clonotype showed up many times. The genes are TRBV2 and TRBJ2-1; weak D call: TRBD2 (6 bases). Germline V gives CDR1 SNHLY, CDR2 FYNNEI. Trimming cost V 3 bases and J 4 bases, with 10 bases left between them. This CDR3 comprises 14 residues. The CDR3 spells CASSERDGYNEQFF. The DNA for the CDR3 is TGTGCCAGCAGTGAGCGGGATGGTTACAATGAGCAGTTCTTC.

J is TRBJ2-6 and V is TRBV6-1; 9 bases agree with TRBD2. The CDR3 length is 19 residues. V lost 6 bases and J lost 0; bases outside the gene matches: 12. CDR1 and CDR2 (germline): MNHNS, SASEGT. The CDR3 sequence: CASSPAASGILSGANVLTF. The CDR3 DNA is TGTGCCAGCAGCCCGGCGGCTAGCGGGATTCTCTCTGGGGCCAACGTCCTGACTTTC.